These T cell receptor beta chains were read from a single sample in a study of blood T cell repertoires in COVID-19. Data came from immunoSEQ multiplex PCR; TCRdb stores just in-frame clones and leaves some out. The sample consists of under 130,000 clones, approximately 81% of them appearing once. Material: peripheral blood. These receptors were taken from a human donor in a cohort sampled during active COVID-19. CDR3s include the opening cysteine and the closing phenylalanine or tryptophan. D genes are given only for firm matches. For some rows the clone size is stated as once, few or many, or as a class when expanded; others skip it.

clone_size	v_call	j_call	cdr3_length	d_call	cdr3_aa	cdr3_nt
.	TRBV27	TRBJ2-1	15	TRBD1	CASGDSPFSYNEQFF	TGTGCCAGTGGGGACAGCCCTTTCTCCTACAATGAGCAGTTCTTC
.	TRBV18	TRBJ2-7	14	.	CASSPRTDSYEQYF	TGTGCCAGCTCACCCAGGACAGACTCCTACGAGCAGTACTTC
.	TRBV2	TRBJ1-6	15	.	CASSAQPGGNSPLHF	TGTGCCAGCAGTGCGCAGCCGGGAGGTAATTCACCCCTCCACTTT
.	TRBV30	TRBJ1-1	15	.	CAWSVRLPAGTEAFF	TGTGCCTGGAGTGTTAGGCTCCCCGCGGGGACTGAAGCTTTCTTT
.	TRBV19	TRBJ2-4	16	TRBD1	CASSQHRGEGKNIQYF	TGTGCCAGTAGCCAACACAGGGGAGAGGGCAAAAACATTCAGTACTTC
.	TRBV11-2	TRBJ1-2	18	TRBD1	CASSPILYRDRGTYGYTF	TGTGCCAGCAGCCCCATCCTTTATCGGGACAGGGGCACCTATGGCTACACCTTC
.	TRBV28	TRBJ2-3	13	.	CASAALITDTQYF	TGTGCCAGCGCGGCGCTTATCACAGATACGCAGTATTTT
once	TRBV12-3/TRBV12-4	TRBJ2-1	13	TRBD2	CASSPGTSGEQFF	TGTGCCAGCAGTCCCGGGACTAGCGGAGAGCAGTTCTTC
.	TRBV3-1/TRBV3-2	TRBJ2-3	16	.	CASSQDVGGSTDTQYF	TGTGCCAGCAGCCAAGATGTGGGGGGAAGCACAGATACGCAGTATTTT
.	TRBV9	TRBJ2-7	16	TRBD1	CASSPTATGGTYEQYF	TGTGCCAGCAGCCCGACCGCGACAGGGGGCACGTACGAGCAGTACTTC
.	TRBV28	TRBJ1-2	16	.	CASSATIRQENYGYTF	TGTGCCAGCAGCGCTACCATCCGACAGGAAAACTATGGCTACACCTTC
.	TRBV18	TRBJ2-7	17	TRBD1	CASSTILSRDRAYEQYF	TGTGCCAGCTCAACAATACTATCCCGGGACAGGGCCTACGAGCAGTACTTC
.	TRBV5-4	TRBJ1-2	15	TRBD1	CASSLARQGAYGYTF	TGTGCCAGCAGCTTGGCCCGTCAGGGGGCCTATGGCTACACCTTC
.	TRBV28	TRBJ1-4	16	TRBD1	CASSSRKTGFNEKLFF	TGTGCCAGCAGTTCCCGAAAGACAGGGTTTAATGAAAAACTGTTTTTT
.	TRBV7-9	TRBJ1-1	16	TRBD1	CASSSPDRAKNTEAFF	TGTGCCAGCAGCTCCCCGGACAGGGCCAAGAACACTGAAGCTTTCTTT
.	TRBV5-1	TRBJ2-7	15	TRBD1	CASSLLAGGPYEQYF	TGCGCCAGCAGCTTGTTGGCAGGGGGTCCCTACGAGCAGTACTTC
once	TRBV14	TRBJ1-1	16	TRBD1	CASSRTGGRVNTEAFF	TGTGCCAGCAGCCGAACAGGGGGGAGAGTGAACACTGAAGCTTTCTTT
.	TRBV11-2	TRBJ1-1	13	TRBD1	CASSKQGGTEAFF	TGTGCCAGCAGCAAACAGGGGGGTACTGAAGCTTTCTTT
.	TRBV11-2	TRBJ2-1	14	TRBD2	CASSDAGGHREQFF	TGTGCCAGCTCTGACGCGGGGGGGCACCGTGAGCAGTTCTTC
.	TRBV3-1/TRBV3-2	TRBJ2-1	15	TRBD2	CASSPSGGPYNEQFF	TGTGCCAGCAGCCCCAGCGGGGGCCCCTACAATGAGCAGTTCTTC
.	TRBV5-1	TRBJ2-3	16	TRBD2	CASSLDYAGGTDTQYF	TGCGCCAGCAGCTTGGATTACGCGGGGGGCACAGATACGCAGTATTTT
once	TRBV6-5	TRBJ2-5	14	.	CASSLQGGEETQYF	TGTGCCAGCAGTCTACAGGGCGGTGAAGAGACCCAGTACTTC
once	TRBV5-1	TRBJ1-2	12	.	CASSLAGYGYTF	TGCGCCAGCAGCTTGGCCGGGTATGGCTACACCTTC
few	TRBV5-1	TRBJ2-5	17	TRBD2	CASSFGASGRGAETQYF	TGCGCCAGCAGCTTTGGGGCTAGCGGGAGAGGTGCAGAGACCCAGTACTTC
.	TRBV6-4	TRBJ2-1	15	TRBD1	CASSADRSTYNEQFF	TGTGCCAGCAGTGCGGACAGGTCGACCTACAATGAGCAGTTCTTC
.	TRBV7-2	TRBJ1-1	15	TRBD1	CASSDYVGQGQKPFF	TGTGCCAGCAGCGACTATGTAGGACAGGGACAAAAACCTTTCTTT
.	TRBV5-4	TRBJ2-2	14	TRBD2	CASSLAGNTGELFF	TGTGCCAGTTCACTAGCGGGTAACACCGGGGAGCTGTTTTTT
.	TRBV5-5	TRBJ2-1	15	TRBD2	CASIGLASSYNEQFF	TGTGCCAGCATCGGACTAGCTAGCTCCTACAATGAGCAGTTCTTC
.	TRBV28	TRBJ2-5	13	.	CASSLNSLETQYF	TGTGCCAGCAGTTTAAATAGCTTAGAGACCCAGTACTTC
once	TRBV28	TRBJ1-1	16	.	CASSPPRWAENTEAFF	TGTGCCAGCAGTCCCCCCCGCTGGGCAGAGAACACTGAAGCTTTCTTT
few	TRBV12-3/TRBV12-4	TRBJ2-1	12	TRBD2	CASRLLAGEQFF	TGTGCCAGCAGACTCCTAGCGGGGGAGCAGTTCTTC
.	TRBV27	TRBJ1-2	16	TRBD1	CASSYSTGTDNYGYTF	TGTGCCAGCAGCTATTCCACCGGGACAGATAACTATGGCTACACCTTC
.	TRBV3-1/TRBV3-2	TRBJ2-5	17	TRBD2	CASSQDPSGETQETQYF	TGTGCCAGCAGCCAAGATCCTAGCGGGGAGACACAAGAGACCCAGTACTTC
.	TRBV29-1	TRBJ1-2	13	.	CSGGDKINYGYTF	TGCAGCGGGGGGGACAAGATTAACTATGGCTACACCTTC
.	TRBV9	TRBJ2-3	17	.	CASSVVGGTAFTDTQYF	TGTGCCAGCAGCGTAGTAGGGGGGACAGCATTCACAGATACGCAGTATTTT
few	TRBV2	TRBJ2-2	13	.	CASTERVIGELFF	TGTGCCAGCACCGAACGGGTGATCGGGGAGCTGTTTTTT
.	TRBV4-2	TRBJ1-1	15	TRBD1	CASSLAGQQNTEAFF	TGTGCCAGCAGTCTTGCGGGACAGCAGAACACTGAAGCTTTCTTT
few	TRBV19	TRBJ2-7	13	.	CATGGAPFYEQYF	TGTGCCACCGGAGGGGCCCCCTTCTACGAGCAGTACTTC
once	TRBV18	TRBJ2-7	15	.	CASSPQGVGTYEQYF	TGTGCCAGCTCACCACAGGGAGTCGGGACCTACGAGCAGTACTTC
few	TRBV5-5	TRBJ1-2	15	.	CASSLSQGSSYGYTF	TGTGCCAGCAGCTTGTCGCAGGGATCGAGCTATGGCTACACCTTC
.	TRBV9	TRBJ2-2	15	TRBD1	CASRTTGGATGELFF	TGTGCCAGCAGAACGACAGGGGGGGCCACCGGGGAGCTGTTTTTT
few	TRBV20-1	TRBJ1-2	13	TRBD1	CSASEQGARGYTF	TGCAGTGCTAGTGAGCAGGGGGCGCGTGGCTACACCTTC
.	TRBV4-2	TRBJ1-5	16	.	CASSQGVAGANQPQHF	TGTGCCAGCAGCCAAGGGGTTGCGGGGGCGAATCAGCCCCAGCATTTT
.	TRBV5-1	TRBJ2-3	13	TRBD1	CASSRTGTDTQYF	TGCGCCAGCAGCCGGACAGGGACAGATACGCAGTATTTT
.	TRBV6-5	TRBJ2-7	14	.	CASKDLPSSYEQYF	TGTGCCAGCAAGGACTTACCGAGCTCCTACGAGCAGTACTTC
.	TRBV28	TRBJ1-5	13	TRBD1	CASTARGRQPQHF	TGTGCCAGCACTGCCAGGGGGCGTCAGCCCCAGCATTTT
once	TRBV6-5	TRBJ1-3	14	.	CASKMYDDLNTIYF	TGTGCCAGCAAGATGTACGACGACTTGAACACCATATATTTT
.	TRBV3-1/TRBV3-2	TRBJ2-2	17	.	CASSQDIATGYTGELFF	TGTGCCAGCAGCCAAGATATAGCGACAGGATACACCGGGGAGCTGTTTTTT
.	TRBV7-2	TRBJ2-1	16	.	CASSLFGTQAGNEQFF	TGTGCCAGCAGCTTATTCGGGACCCAGGCGGGAAATGAGCAGTTCTTC
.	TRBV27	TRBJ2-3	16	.	CASRFGVGGGTDTQYF	TGTGCCAGCAGATTCGGGGTCGGGGGAGGAACAGATACGCAGTATTTT
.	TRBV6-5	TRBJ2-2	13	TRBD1	CASLPTGAGELFF	TGTGCCAGTCTCCCTACAGGGGCTGGGGAGCTGTTTTTT
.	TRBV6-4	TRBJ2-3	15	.	CASRPVGGPTDTQYF	TGTGCCAGCAGACCGGTTGGGGGCCCAACAGATACGCAGTATTTT
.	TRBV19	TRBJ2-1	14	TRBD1	CASSDRGLYNEQFF	TGTGCCAGTAGTGACAGGGGTTTATACAATGAGCAGTTCTTC
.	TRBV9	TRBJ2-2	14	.	CASSVAHGSGELFF	TGTGCCAGCAGCGTAGCTCACGGTAGCGGGGAGCTGTTTTTT
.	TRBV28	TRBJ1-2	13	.	CASSLTGSYGYTF	TGTGCCAGCAGTTTGACAGGTTCCTATGGCTACACCTTC
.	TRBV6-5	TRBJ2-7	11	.	CASSYRYEQYF	TGTGCCAGCAGTTACCGGTACGAGCAGTACTTC
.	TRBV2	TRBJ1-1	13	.	CASSPNGIENAFF	TGTGCCAGCAGCCCAAACGGGATCGAGAACGCTTTCTTT
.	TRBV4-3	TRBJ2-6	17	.	CASSQDPGVSGANVLTF	TGCGCCAGCAGCCAAGACCCGGGTGTGTCTGGGGCCAACGTCCTGACTTTC
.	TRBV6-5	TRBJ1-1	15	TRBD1	CASSYFGTGIPEAFF	TGTGCCAGCAGTTACTTCGGGACAGGGATCCCTGAAGCTTTCTTT